Shown below are 27 T cell receptor beta chains from a single sample sequenced in a study of T cells expressing NK-cell markers. From the 5' RACE reads, TCRdb lists one entry per CDR3 protein and no DNA. This repertoire includes a few hundred thousand distinct CDR3 sequences. The sequenced sample consisted of blood T cells: a sorted CD56 or NKG2C T cell subset, CD4+ or CD8+ T cells, or bulk PBMC T cells (not recorded which). Every receptor here comes from a man younger than 30 in good health.

The chain employs TRBV24-1 and TRBJ2-2. Germline V gene data show CDR1 as KGHDR and CDR2 as SFDVKD. The CDR3 spans 14 residues. The CDR3 loop reads CATSDRSYTGELFF.

The genes are TRBV20-1 and TRBJ2-5; without DNA, the TCRdb call of TRBD1 cannot be checked. This CDR3 contains 15 residues. Germline V lookup: CDR1 DFQATT, CDR2 SNEGSKA (reference sequence). The CDR3 spells CSARPGTGIQETQYF.

This rearrangement joins TRBV4-2 to TRBJ1-2; TCRdb lists TRBD1, though no DNA is available to test this call. Germline V gives CDR1 LGHNA, CDR2 YNFKEQ. The CDR3 has 18 residues. CDR3 residues: CASSQGTGTRTINYGYTF.

The rearrangement joins TRBV12-3 or TRBV12-4 to TRBJ2-5; TCRdb reports TRBD1, a call that lacks DNA to check it against. CDR3 size: 15 residues. The CDR3 is CASSFGHGGGETQYF.

This sequence joins TRBV20-1 and TRBJ2-1; checking the TCRdb D call of TRBD2 is not possible without DNA. The length of the CDR3 is 15 residues. Germline values: CDR1 DFQATT, CDR2 SNEGSKA (reference sequence). CDR3 residues: CSAEGLAGVFNEQFF.

The chain recombines TRBV20-1 with TRBJ1-2. CDR1 is DFQATT and CDR2 is SNEGSKA in the germline V gene (reference sequence). This CDR3 is 13 amino acids long. CDR3 region: CSATQAISRGYTF.

This chain links TRBV12-3 or TRBV12-4 with TRBJ1-5; the D gene TCRdb calls, TRBD1, cannot be checked with no DNA. The CDR3 consists of 17 residues. CDR3 region: CASSSGQGAYSNQPQHF.

J is TRBJ2-1 and V is TRBV30. Germline-derived CDR1 and CDR2 are GTSNPN and SVGIG (reference sequence). CDR3 size: 12 residues. Here the CDR3 reads CAWSRPVAEQFF.

The chain recombines TRBV2 with TRBJ2-1; checking the TCRdb D call of TRBD1 is not possible without DNA. CDR1 and CDR2 (germline): SNHLY, FYNNEI. This CDR3 is built from 14 residues. The CDR3 sequence: CASSEGLARGEQFF.

The V call is TRBV6-5, the J call TRBJ2-2; TCRdb names TRBD2, which stays unverified in the absence of DNA. The CDR3 consists of 15 residues. Germline loops: CDR1 MNHEY, CDR2 SVGAGI. The CDR3 is CASSYSRGSNGELFF.

CDR3 region: CASSLSTGRRDYNEQFF. The rearrangement uses TRBV12-3 or TRBV12-4 and TRBJ2-1; with no DNA, the TCRdb D assignment of TRBD1 cannot be verified. The CDR3 loop spans 17 amino acids.

V is TRBV4-3 and J is TRBJ2-1; with no DNA, the TCRdb D assignment of TRBD2 cannot be verified. Germline CDR1 and CDR2: LGHNA and YSLEER. The CDR3 runs 15 residues. CDR3 in amino acids: CASSQDSGSDNEQFF.

This chain links TRBV4-2 with TRBJ1-1. This CDR3 region has 14 residues. The V gene's germline CDR1 is LGHNA and CDR2 YNFKEQ. The CDR3 loop is CASSVRRQNTEAFF.

V gene TRBV14 combines with J gene TRBJ2-3; TCRdb's assignment of TRBD2 cannot be checked, as there is no DNA. CDR1 and CDR2 from the germline V gene are SGHDN and FVKESK. This CDR3 has 18 residues. CDR3 in amino acids: CASSQRETSGRYPDTQYF.

The V gene is TRBV5-5, the J gene TRBJ2-1. The CDR3 spans 15 residues. Per the germline V gene, CDR1 is SGHKS and CDR2 is YYEKEE (reference sequence). The CDR3 loop is CASSLMRRPYNEQFF.

V usage is TRBV27 and J usage is TRBJ1-2; TCRdb's D call of TRBD1 is untestable without DNA. The CDR3 has 13 amino acids. CDR1 MNHEY and CDR2 SMNVEV come from the germline V gene (reference sequence). The CDR3: CASSFPGGNGYTF.

The chain joins TRBV20-1 to TRBJ2-1; checking the TCRdb D call of TRBD1 is not possible without DNA. Germline CDR1 is DFQATT and CDR2 is SNEGSKA (reference sequence). This CDR3 region has 16 residues. CDR3 region: CSARDMGKGPYNEQFF.

J is TRBJ2-3 and V is TRBV20-1. Per germline, CDR1 DFQATT and CDR2 SNEGSKA (reference sequence). This CDR3 contains 14 residues. CDR3 sequence: CSARDGNLRGTQYF.

The genes are TRBV10-3 and TRBJ2-5; TCRdb outputs TRBD1, but without DNA this stays unchecked. Germline CDR1 ENHRY, CDR2 SYGVKD. This CDR3 is built from 14 residues. The CDR3 sequence: CAISENRGQETQYF.

The V gene is TRBV12-5, the J gene TRBJ1-2. Germline CDR1 reads LGHNT; CDR2 reads FRNRAP. The CDR3 spans 13 residues. The CDR3 is CASGNSLEGPSTF.

This rearrangement joins TRBV24-1 to TRBJ2-3. CDR1 is KGHDR and CDR2 is SFDVKD in the germline V gene. The CDR3 loop spans 15 amino acids. The CDR3 sequence: CATSDRTSASDTQYF.

The chain has TRBV15 and TRBJ2-7; TCRdb gives TRBD1 as the D gene, but with no DNA this cannot be confirmed. Looked up from germline, CDR1 is LNHNV and CDR2 is YYDKDF (reference sequence). The CDR3 loop spans 16 amino acids. CDR3 sequence reads: CATSRLTGTGSYEQYF.

The chain uses TRBV18 and TRBJ2-1; with no DNA, the TCRdb D assignment of TRBD2 cannot be verified. This CDR3 region has 14 residues. CDR1 is KGHSH and CDR2 is LQKENI in the germline V gene. CDR3 loop: CASSPSGSRNEQFF.

The chain employs TRBV29-1 and TRBJ2-1; TCRdb selects TRBD1, and the lack of DNA leaves this call unchecked. This CDR3 contains 14 residues. Germline lookup yields CDR1 SQVTM and CDR2 ANQGSEA. The CDR3 sequence is CSVGDQPLGDEQFF.

This chain uses TRBV7-9 with TRBJ2-5; TCRdb selects TRBD1, and the lack of DNA leaves this call unchecked. CDR3 length equals 13 residues. Germline assignment: CDR1 SEHNR and CDR2 FQNEAQ (reference sequence). CDR3 residues: CASRGRAQETQYF. The full variable domain, its missing parts supplied by reference TRBV7-9 and TRBJ2-5, is DTGVSQNPRHKITKRGQNVTFRCDPISEHNRLYWYRQTLGQGPEFLTYFQNEAQLEKSRLLSDRFSAERPKGSFSTLEIQRTEQGDSAMYLCASRGRAQETQYFGPGTRLLVL.

V usage is TRBV6-5 and J usage is TRBJ2-7; the TCRdb call, TRBD1, lacks DNA for checking. Germline V gives CDR1 MNHEY, CDR2 SVGAGI. This CDR3 has 15 amino acids. CDR3 in amino acids: CASSLLGQGADEQYF.

The chain combines TRBV20-1 with TRBJ2-7. CDR1 DFQATT and CDR2 SNEGSKA come from the germline V gene (reference sequence). CDR3 size: 12 residues. The chain's CDR3 is CSAKDSDYEQYF.